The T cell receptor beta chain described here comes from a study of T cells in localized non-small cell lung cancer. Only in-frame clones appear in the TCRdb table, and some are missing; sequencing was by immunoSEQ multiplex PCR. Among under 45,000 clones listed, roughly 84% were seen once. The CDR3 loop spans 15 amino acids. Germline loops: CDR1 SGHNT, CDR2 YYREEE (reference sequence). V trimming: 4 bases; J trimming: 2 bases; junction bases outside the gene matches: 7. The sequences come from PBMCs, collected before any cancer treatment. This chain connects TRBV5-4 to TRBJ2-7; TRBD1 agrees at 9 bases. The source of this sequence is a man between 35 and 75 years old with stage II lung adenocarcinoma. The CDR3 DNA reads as TGTGCCAGCAGCCCCCCGGGACAGGGCGCCTACGAGCAGTACTTC. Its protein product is CASSPPGQGAYEQYF.